One sample yielded the 17 T cell receptor beta chains listed below, sequenced in a study of brain T cells in children with intractable seizures. The repertoire was sequenced with immunoSEQ multiplex PCR; TCRdb's copy has only in-frame clones and lacks some. Of about 340,000 clones listed, roughly 92% are singletons. The time point was: blood from clinic visit 5 months post-surgery; TSC patient then seizure free. The material sequenced was peripheral blood, taken less than 6 months after surgery. The source is a boy in the first two years of life with tuberous sclerosis and intractable seizures.

The chain is built from TRBV6-6 and TRBJ1-4; D not certain. Germline V lookup: CDR1 MNHNY, CDR2 SVGAGI (reference sequence). The CDR3 loop spans 14 amino acids. V was clipped by 6 bases and J by 1 base, with 9 bases between them. The CDR3 region is CASSEDLTNEKLFF. The CDR3 DNA sequence: TGTGCCAGCAGCGAGGATCTAACTAATGAAAAACTGTTTTTT.

Concerning this clone: The junction does not match germline at one end; this may be a read error. V and J are TRBV7-7 and TRBJ2-5; the D gene is possibly TRBD1 (6 bases). Germline-derived CDR1 and CDR2 are SSHAT and FNYEAQ (reference sequence). This CDR3 is 14 amino acids long. The CDR3 reads CASSSNGQQETQYF. CDR3 nucleotide sequence: TGTGCTAGCAGCTCCAACGGACAGCAAGAGACCCAGTACTTC.

The chain carries TRBV27 and TRBJ2-1; D might be TRBD2 (6 bases). This CDR3 has 14 amino acids. V lost 4 bases and J lost 9, with 16 bases in between. Germline assignment: CDR1 MNHEY and CDR2 SMNVEV (reference sequence). The CDR3 DNA follows: TGTGCCAGCAGTTCCCTGACTACCGGGGGTGAGCAGTTCTTC. Protein product: CASSSLTTGGEQFF.

DNA for the CDR3: TGTGCCAGTAGCCCCGGGACAGTGCAAGAGACCCAGTACTTC. Translating gives CASSPGTVQETQYF. The V call is TRBV19, the J call TRBJ2-5, with 7 bases lining up with TRBD1. The CDR3 covers 14 residues. Germline lookup yields CDR1 LNHDA and CDR2 SQIVND (reference sequence). V trimming: 6 bases; J trimming: 2 bases; junction bases outside the gene matches: 6.

The V and J genes are TRBV6-6 and TRBJ2-5; 14 nucleotides line up with TRBD2. Per the germline V gene, CDR1 is MNHNY and CDR2 is SVGAGI (reference sequence). This CDR3 has 16 amino acids. V gave up 8 bases and J gave up 4 bases; unmatched junction bases: 9. CDR3 protein: CASSATSGGAGETQYF. CDR3 nucleotides: TGTGCCAGCTCAGCGACTAGCGGGGGGGCCGGAGAGACCCAGTACTTC.

The gene calls are TRBV6-1 and TRBJ1-3, with D hard to call. V was trimmed by 2 bases and J by 0 bases, leaving 8 bases between them. Germline V gene lookup returns CDR1 MNHNS and CDR2 SASEGT. The CDR3 length is 15 residues. The DNA for the CDR3 is TGTGCCAGCAGTGAATCATCCGGCTCTGGAAACACCATATATTTT. It specifies CASSESSGSGNTIYF.

The V gene is TRBV27, the J gene TRBJ2-7; D is unclear. CDR1 is MNHEY and CDR2 is SMNVEV in the germline V gene (reference sequence). Trimming pared 5 bases from V and 1 base from J, leaving 15 bases between. This CDR3 has 15 amino acids. CDR3: CASSPAGGSSYEQYF. Here the CDR3 DNA reads TGTGCCAGCAGTCCCGCCGGCGGATCTTCCTACGAGCAGTACTTC.

This clone was seen once. The gene calls are TRBV27 and TRBJ1-5, with 7 positions matching TRBD1. The CDR3 contains 15 residues. With V trimmed by 2 bases and J by 2 bases, 3 bases remained unmatched. CDR1 and CDR2 from the germline V gene are MNHEY and SMNVEV (reference sequence). The CDR3 bases are TGTGCCAGCAGTTTACAGGGGGTCGGCAATCAGCCCCAGCATTTT. Protein: CASSLQGVGNQPQHF.

CDR3 residues: CASSVAVGQGSGELFF. The CDR3 nucleotides read TGTGCCAGCAGCGTAGCGGTGGGACAGGGGTCAGGGGAGCTGTTTTTT. The chain has TRBV9 and TRBJ2-2; the match to TRBD1 covers 10 bases. V lost 0 bases, J lost 8 bases, and 7 bases stayed unmatched. Germline V gene data show CDR1 as SGDLS and CDR2 as YYNGEE. The CDR3 is made up of 16 amino acids.

The V gene is TRBV6-1, the J gene TRBJ1-5, with no clear D. In germline, CDR1 is MNHNS, CDR2 SASEGT. This CDR3 contains 16 residues. V was cut by 2 bases and J by 1 base, with 12 bases left in between. DNA for the CDR3: TGTGCCAGCAGTGAATGGGGTGCTGGCAGCAATCAGCCCCAGCATTTT. The encoded protein is CASSEWGAGSNQPQHF.

The chain combines TRBV29-1 with TRBJ1-1; no clear D. This CDR3 has 12 amino acids. Germline CDR1 is SQVTM and CDR2 is ANQGSEA. V lost 0 bases, J lost 7 bases, and 9 bases lay in between. CDR3 amino acids: CSVEDLEDEAFF. CDR3 bases: TGCAGCGTTGAAGATCTGGAGGATGAAGCTTTCTTT. Using reference TRBV29-1 and TRBJ1-1 for the parts outside the CDR3, the full variable domain is SAVISQKPSRDICQRGTSLTIQCQVDSQVTMMFWYRQQPGQSLTLIATANQGSEATYESGFVIDKFPISRPNLTFSTLTVSNMSPEDSSIYLCSVEDLEDEAFFGQGTRLTVV.

The V call is TRBV11-2, the J call TRBJ2-7, with TRBD1 identical over 10 bases. Germline CDR1 and CDR2: SGHAT and FQNNGV. Germline trimming cut 5 bases from V and 5 bases from J; bases unmatched to any gene: 6. The CDR3 is 14 residues long. The CDR3 coding sequence is TGTGCCAGCAGCAAGGGACAGGGGCCCCACGAGCAGTACTTC. Translation: CASSKGQGPHEQYF.

In its sample, this clone was seen once. The CDR3 DNA follows: TGTGCCAGCAGCTTAGGTGGGGGGCGCACGAACACTGAAGCTTTCTTT. Its translation is CASSLGGGRTNTEAFF. The chain employs TRBV7-6 and TRBJ1-1, with a possible D match to TRBD1 (6 bases). CDR1 is SGHVS and CDR2 is FNYEAQ in the germline V gene. The ends were cut back, 1 base at V and 1 base at J, with 13 bases in the middle. The CDR3 runs 16 residues.

In its sample, this clone was seen once. V usage is TRBV6-5 and J usage is TRBJ2-7; D could derive from TRBD1 or TRBD2 (5 bases each). The germline CDR1 and CDR2 sequences are MNHEY and SVGAGI. Trimming left V 4 bases short and J 2 bases short, with 12 bases between. CDR3 length: 14 amino acids. The CDR3 DNA follows: TGTGCCAGCAGTTTCCGGGACGGGGCCTACGAGCAGTACTTC. This codes for CASSFRDGAYEQYF.

The V and J genes are TRBV9 and TRBJ1-6; 7 nucleotides line up with TRBD1. This CDR3 has 15 amino acids. Germline CDR1 SGDLS, CDR2 YYNGEE. V gave up 0 bases and J gave up 7 bases; unmatched junction bases: 4. This CDR3 is CASSVGGTDNSPLHF. The CDR3 coding sequence is TGTGCCAGCAGCGTAGGTGGGACAGACAATTCACCCCTCCACTTT.

The chain combines TRBV6-4 with TRBJ2-3; TRBD2 matches at 10 bases. Germline V CDR1 and CDR2: MRHNA, SNTAGT. CDR3 size: 15 residues. With V trimmed by 5 bases and J by 1 base, 3 bases remained unmatched. The CDR3 spells CASSRLAGGTDTQYF. Written as DNA, the CDR3 is TGTGCCAGCAGTAGGCTAGCGGGAGGCACAGATACGCAGTATTTT.

CDR3 residues: CASIPGLVGSSYNEQFF. Written as DNA, the CDR3 is TGTGCCAGCATCCCGGGACTAGTCGGTAGCTCCTACAATGAGCAGTTCTTC. J is TRBJ2-1 and V is TRBV7-9; 8 bases are a match to TRBD2. Looked up from germline, CDR1 is SEHNR and CDR2 is FQNEAQ (reference sequence). This CDR3 has 17 residues. Trimming took 7 bases from V and 0 from J; bases not matched to a gene: 11.